This T cell receptor (beta chain) was recorded in a study of blood T cells in healthy people across ages. A second about 7 to 12 cycle PCR used barcoded and J-beta primers. TCRdb re-called the 5' RACE reads through MiXCR, storing one row per CDR3 protein. The sample records 1.5 million to 2 million distinct CDR3 sequences, about two fifths being singletons. The TCR originated in a human donor in good health. What was sequenced was blood.

The CDR3: CASSPTEVNTGELFF. For the CDR3, the DNA is TGTGCCAGCAGCCCCACAGAAGTCAACACCGGGGAGCTGTTTTTT. This chain links TRBV12-3 or TRBV12-4 with TRBJ2-2, with no clear D. There are 15 residues in the CDR3. V shed 6 bases and J shed 2 bases, with 13 bases lying between them.